The rows below give T cell receptor beta chains drawn from one sample of a study of blood T cell repertoires in COVID-19. Measured with immunoSEQ multiplex PCR; TCRdb has only the in-frame clones, and not every one. The sample yields about 330,000 clones, 80% to 90% seen once. Sequenced sample: PBMCs or T cells enriched from blood (not recorded which). The origin of the receptors is a woman aged 18-29 years who had recovered from COVID-19. Each CDR3 is given with its conserved first and last residue.

TRBV2	CASRDSNYGYTF
TRBV2	CASSVRGEGTEAFF
TRBV6-5	CASSRGQVKNTEAFF
TRBV7-9	CASSPGGGVAFF
TRBV6-5	CASSYAEKNTEAFF
TRBV19	CASSIVVSETQYF
TRBV27	CASSLTPGLVETQYF
TRBV27	CASSLWASGSLGNEQFF
TRBV6-1	CASSEAGQGYGYGYTF
TRBV9	CASSGQREWSETQYF
TRBV2	CASAWTGVGGYTF
TRBV6-5	CASSYRLVSPLHF
TRBV3-1/TRBV3-2	CASSQDLRGEKLFF
TRBV2	CASREGSGGQPQHF
TRBV10-2	CASSVGLATNEQFF
TRBV27	CASSFDRDYEQYF
TRBV24-1	CATSDTRTGVTDTQYF